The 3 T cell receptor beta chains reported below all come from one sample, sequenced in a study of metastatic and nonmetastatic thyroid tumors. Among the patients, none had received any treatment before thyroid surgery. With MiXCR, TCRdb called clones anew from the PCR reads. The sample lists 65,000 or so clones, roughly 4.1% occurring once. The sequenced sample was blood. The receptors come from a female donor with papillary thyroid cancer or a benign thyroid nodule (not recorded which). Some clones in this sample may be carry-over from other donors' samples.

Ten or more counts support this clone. CDR3 sequence (DNA): TGTGCCAGCAGCTTAGATCGGAACCCCTACAATGAGCAGTTCTTC. Its translation: CASSLDRNPYNEQFF. The chain uses TRBV11-3 and TRBJ2-1; D gene ambiguous. The CDR3 totals 15 residues. Germline V gives CDR1 SGHNT, CDR2 YENEEA. V was clipped by 0 bases and J by 2 bases, with 8 bases between them. Complete variable domain (other parts from reference TRBV11-3 and TRBJ2-1): EAGVVQSPRYKIIEKKQPVAFWCNPISGHNTLYWYLQNLGQGPELLIRYENEEAVDDSQLPKDRFSAERLKGVDSTLKIQPAELGDSAVYLCASSLDRNPYNEQFFGPGTRLTVL.

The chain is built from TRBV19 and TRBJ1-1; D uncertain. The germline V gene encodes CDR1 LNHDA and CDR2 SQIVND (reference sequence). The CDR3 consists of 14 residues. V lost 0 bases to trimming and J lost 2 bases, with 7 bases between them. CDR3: CASSIDHRNTEAFF. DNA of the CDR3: TGTGCCAGTAGTATAGATCACAGAAACACTGAAGCTTTCTTT. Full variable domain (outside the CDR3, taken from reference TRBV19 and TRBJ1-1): DGGITQSPKYLFRKEGQNVTLSCEQNLNHDAMYWYRQDPGQGLRLIYYSQIVNDFQKGDIAEGYSVSREKKESFPLTVTSAQKNPTAFYLCASSIDHRNTEAFFGQGTRLTVV.

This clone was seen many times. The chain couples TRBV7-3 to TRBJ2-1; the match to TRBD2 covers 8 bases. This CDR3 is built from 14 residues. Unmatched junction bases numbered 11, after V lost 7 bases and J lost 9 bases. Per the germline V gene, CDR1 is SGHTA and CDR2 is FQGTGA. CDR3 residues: CASKLERAGGEQFF. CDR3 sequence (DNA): TGTGCCAGCAAGCTGGAGCGGGCGGGGGGTGAGCAGTTCTTC.